This T cell receptor (beta chain) was captured in a study of T cell repertoires in cytomegalovirus infection. The wider study: Recently identified HLA-C-restricted CMV epitopes and well-studied HLA-B-restricted CMV epitopes were used by the study. In public TCR beta signatures, there were indications of both CMV infection and matching HLA type. Whole-study findings and limits: Carriers of CMV plus the relevant HLA were identified by cumulative public TCR beta family frequency. Dominating the ex vivo response were TCR beta clonotypes that were CMV-specific and HLA-C-restricted.

The trim removed 5 bases at V and 6 bases at J, leaving 3 bases unmatched. The length of the CDR3 is 14 residues. The germline V gene has CDR1 MNHEY and CDR2 SMNVEV (reference sequence). A single record per CDR3 protein comes from TCRdb applying MiXCR to the reads. The sample yields under 130,000 distinct CDR3 sequences, around 40% seen once. Concerning this clonotype: The antigen is not known.

The material sequenced was CD8+ T cells from cultured PBMCs, taken from culture after CMV antigen stimulation. The chain uses TRBV27 and TRBJ2-7, with TRBD2 matching over 14 bases. The origin of this receptor is a human donor in good health (CMV status not recorded). Some clones in this sample may be carry-over from other donors' samples. The CDR3 region has the DNA TGTGCCAGCAGTGTGGGACTAGCGGGGGTCGAGCAGTACTTC. It codes for CASSVGLAGVEQYF.